A selection of T cell receptor beta chains follows, all from one sample in a study of T cell changes during pregnancy in multiple sclerosis. The data were produced by immunoSEQ multiplex PCR, yet TCRdb's version contains in-frame clones alone and is incomplete. The repertoire holds some 40,000 clones, with around 92% as singletons. The specimen comprised CD8+ T cells from peripheral blood mononuclear cells, sampled in the third trimester of pregnancy. The receptors here all came from a female donor with multiple sclerosis, enrolled in a pregnancy study. CDR3s include the opening cysteine and the closing phenylalanine or tryptophan. A D gene is named only where the DNA matches it firmly. Expanded clones are given a class, and other clones once, few, many or no size at all.

>.|TRBV21-1|.|TRBJ2-1
CASSKAGRDNEQFF
TGTGCCAGCAGCAAAGCTGGCAGGGACAATGAGCAGTTCTTC
>.|TRBV27|.|TRBJ1-2
CASSLRVGDYGYTF
TGTGCCAGCAGTTTGAGGGTCGGTGACTATGGCTACACCTTC
>.|TRBV10-3|.|TRBJ1-1
CAINAAGAGTEAFF
TGTGCCATCAATGCTGCAGGGGCTGGCACTGAAGCTTTCTTT
>.|TRBV5-5|.|TRBJ1-5
CASSLNSFKNQPQHF
TGTGCCAGCAGCTTGAACTCTTTTAAAAATCAGCCCCAGCATTTT
>.|TRBV5-6|TRBD2|TRBJ2-7
CASSLGGEGYEQYF
TGTGCCAGCAGCTTAGGAGGGGAGGGTTACGAGCAGTACTTC
>.|TRBV5-6|.|TRBJ2-3
CASRGPPSITDTQYF
TGTGCCAGCCGCGGCCCTCCTTCCATCACAGATACGCAGTATTTT
>.|TRBV2|.|TRBJ2-7
CASSESREGYEQYF
TGTGCCAGCAGTGAAAGCCGGGAAGGGTACGAGCAGTACTTC
>.|TRBV11-2|.|TRBJ2-7
CASSLVAGTYEQYF
TGTGCCAGCAGCTTAGTGGCAGGGACCTACGAGCAGTACTTC
>.|TRBV9|TRBD2|TRBJ2-3
CASSEGAGGKTDTQYF
TGTGCCAGCAGCGAGGGGGCGGGGGGGAAAACAGATACGCAGTATTTT
>.|TRBV27|.|TRBJ2-2
CASSNALETGELFF
TGTGCCAGCAGTAATGCTTTAGAGACCGGGGAGCTGTTTTTT
>few|TRBV7-9|.|TRBJ2-3
CASSLTLGRGGSTDTQYF
TGTGCCAGCAGCTTAACGTTGGGCCGAGGGGGAAGCACAGATACGCAGTATTTT
>.|TRBV9|.|TRBJ2-7
CASSASGPVAEQYF
TGTGCCAGCAGCGCGAGCGGGCCGGTCGCCGAGCAGTACTTC
>once|TRBV11-2|.|TRBJ2-7
CASGPSSYEQYF
TGTGCCAGCGGGCCGAGCTCCTACGAGCAGTACTTC
>.|TRBV10-1|TRBD1|TRBJ1-4
CASSDKRGRGVGSEKLFF
TGCGCCAGCAGTGATAAAAGGGGGCGCGGTGTAGGTAGTGAAAAACTGTTTTTT
>.|TRBV7-9|.|TRBJ1-5
CASSPPGLFNQPQHF
TGTGCCAGCAGCCCCCCAGGATTATTCAATCAGCCCCAGCATTTT
>.|TRBV5-6|TRBD1|TRBJ2-2
CASSPRGQVQLFF
TGTGCCAGCAGCCCGAGGGGACAGGTTCAGCTGTTTTTT
>.|TRBV15|.|TRBJ2-1
CATSRDRGLYNEQFF
TGTGCCACCAGCAGAGACAGGGGCCTCTACAATGAGCAGTTCTTC
>.|TRBV9|.|TRBJ2-1
CASSPSANSYNEQFF
TGTGCCAGCAGCCCTAGCGCAAACTCCTACAATGAGCAGTTCTTC
>.|TRBV9|.|TRBJ1-4
CASSVSGATNEKLFF
TGTGCCAGCAGCGTGTCGGGTGCAACTAATGAAAAACTGTTTTTT
>.|TRBV9|TRBD1|TRBJ1-5
CASSSGQDRYQPQHF
TGTGCCAGCAGCTCCGGACAGGACCGATATCAGCCCCAGCATTTT